Shown below are 10 T cell receptor beta chains from a single sample sequenced in a study of blood T cell repertoires in COVID-19 (TCRdb year 2020). The library came from the immunoSEQ multiplex PCR assay. TCRdb holds this immuneACCESS table with in-frame rearrangements only. Some clones are missing; in checked studies, unresolved V genes explain under half, and the rest has no known cause. For this sample the table gives around 230,000 clones, of which almost 85% were detected only once. The ten largest clones take up approximately 16% of the sample. The sample was PBMCs or T cells enriched from blood (not recorded which). These receptor sequences come from a man aged 35 to 55 who had recovered from COVID-19.

The chain joins TRBV27 to TRBJ2-6; D may be TRBD1 (5 bases). The CDR3 runs to 16 residues. Looked up from germline, CDR1 is MNHEY and CDR2 is SMNVEV (reference sequence). Trimming shortened V by 1 base and J by 4 bases, and 11 bases separated the two germline ends. DNA of the CDR3: TGTGCCAGCAGTTTATATCTCAGGGCCGGGGCCAACGTCCTGACTTTC. Its translation: CASSLYLRAGANVLTF.

The rearrangement joins TRBV19 to TRBJ1-3; no clear D. Per germline, CDR1 LNHDA and CDR2 SQIVND (reference sequence). This CDR3 contains 16 residues. V lost 6 bases and J 0 bases, leaving 15 bases between the germline ends. In nucleotides, the CDR3 is TGTGCCAGTAGCCCTGGAGGGATCCTCTCTGGAAACACCATATATTTT. Residues: CASSPGGILSGNTIYF.

The chain recombines TRBV13 with TRBJ2-1; D perhaps matches TRBD2 (6 bases). V was shortened by 5 bases and J by 3 bases, with 17 bases between the two germline ends. Germline values: CDR1 PRHDT, CDR2 FYEKMQ (reference sequence). CDR3 length: 16 amino acids. The DNA for the CDR3 is TGTGCCAGCAGCCGGGTGATCGGGGGACTCTACAATGAGCAGTTCTTC. Amino acids: CASSRVIGGLYNEQFF.

The chain combines TRBV10-2 with TRBJ2-3, with TRBD1 as a possible D gene (6 bases). With 7 bases removed from V and 1 base from J, the gap between germline ends came to 12 bases. This CDR3 contains 14 residues. Looked up from germline, CDR1 is WSHSY and CDR2 is SAAADI. CDR3 bases: TGCGCCAGCACCCGACAGGACCGCACAGATACGCAGTATTTT. Encoded protein: CASTRQDRTDTQYF.

The chain has TRBV27 and TRBJ2-1; 9 positions match TRBD2. CDR3 size: 17 residues. Germline trimming cut 1 base from V and 9 bases from J; bases unmatched to any gene: 13. CDR1 and CDR2 from the germline V gene are MNHEY and SMNVEV (reference sequence). This chain's CDR3 is CASSLYTSGWRRAEQFF. The DNA of the CDR3 is TGTGCCAGCAGTTTATACACTAGCGGGTGGCGCCGCGCTGAGCAGTTCTTC.

The chain uses TRBV6-2 or TRBV6-3 and TRBJ1-6, with TRBD1 matching over 10 bases. The CDR3 runs to 15 residues. Germline V gene lookup returns CDR1 MNHEY and CDR2 SVGEGT. Unmatched junction bases numbered 1, after V lost 1 base and J lost 7 bases. The CDR3 protein is CASSYLGQGNSPLHF. The CDR3 DNA is TGTGCCAGCAGTTACTTGGGACAGGGGAATTCACCCCTCCACTTT.

This chain links TRBV12-3 or TRBV12-4 with TRBJ1-2; D gene unclear. The CDR3 loop spans 12 amino acids. The V end lost 4 bases, the J end lost 8 bases, and 11 bases lay between the germline ends. The CDR3 sequence is CASSSTRYGYTF. The CDR3 DNA follows: TGTGCCAGCAGTTCCACCCGCTACGGCTACACCTTC.

J is TRBJ1-5 and V is TRBV29-1; D might be TRBD1 (6 bases). V was shortened by 4 bases and J by 1 base, with 11 bases between the two germline ends. CDR1 is SQVTM and CDR2 is ANQGSEA in the germline V gene. CDR3 length: 14 amino acids. The CDR3 here is CSVVTGPSNQPQHF. The CDR3 DNA sequence: TGCAGCGTTGTCACAGGGCCCAGCAATCAGCCCCAGCATTTT.

The chain joins TRBV29-1 to TRBJ1-4; 10 bases are a match to TRBD1. The CDR3 has 13 amino acids. CDR1 and CDR2 from the germline V gene are SQVTM and ANQGSEA. V shed 4 bases and J 7 bases; nucleotides not matched to a gene: 3. As DNA, the CDR3 is TGCAGCGTTGGTGGGACAGGGGTTGAAAAACTGTTTTTT. Amino acids: CSVGGTGVEKLFF.

The J gene is TRBJ2-1, the V gene TRBV19, with a tentative D call TRBD2 (6 bases). This CDR3 comprises 18 residues. Germline CDR1 reads LNHDA; CDR2 reads SQIVND (reference sequence). V was clipped by 3 bases and J by 1 base, with 19 bases between them. CDR3 sequence: CASSMTGNIGGSYNEQFF. The DNA of the CDR3 is TGTGCCAGTAGTATGACCGGGAACATTGGGGGGTCCTACAATGAGCAGTTCTTC.